This entry lists 23 T cell receptor beta chains sequenced from one sample in a study of response to subunit inactivated influenza vaccine. MiXCR, run by TCRdb on the RT-PCR reads, gives a single entry per CDR3 protein. The sample has more than 450,000 distinct CDR3 sequences; 10% to 12% are singletons. The data also belong to a second study, concerning T cells expressing NK-cell markers. Turning to that study: cDNA encoding TCR beta was synthesized via 5'RACE template switching incorporating UMIs.

The material sequenced was PBMCs from blood, taken on the day of vaccination. The receptors stem from a man aged 50 or older who received an inactivated influenza vaccine.

This clonotype was seen only a few times. J is TRBJ2-5 and V is TRBV5-6; tentative D call: TRBD1 (6 bases). The CDR3 is 13 amino acids. Trimming removed 6 bases at V and 4 bases at J, with 13 bases between. CDR1 and CDR2 (germline): SGHDT, YYEEEE. The CDR3 bases are TGTGCCAGCACCCTCCAAGGGGGAGAGACCCAGTACTTC. It is translated as CASTLQGGETQYF.

The chain uses TRBV21-1 and TRBJ2-7; TRBD2 is taken as the D call from the table, unchecked against the DNA. TRBV21-1 is reported as a pseudogene. This CDR3 has 15 amino acids. CDR3 in DNA: TGTGCCAGCAGCGAAGGTGCTAGCGGGAGTTACGAGCAGTACTTC. This gives the protein CASSEGASGSYEQYF.

This clonotype appeared a few times. This chain joins TRBV2 and TRBJ2-7, with D maybe TRBD1 (6 bases). CDR1 is SNHLY, CDR2 FYNNEI, per germline. V was trimmed by 4 bases and J by 3 bases, leaving 10 bases between them. This CDR3 has 13 residues. CDR3 loop: CASSVQGNYEQYF. In nucleotides, the CDR3 is TGTGCCAGCAGTGTGCAGGGGAACTACGAGCAGTACTTC.

This chain connects TRBV7-2 to TRBJ2-1, with D tentatively TRBD2 (5 bases). V dropped 3 bases and J dropped 8 bases, with 14 bases sitting between them. CDR1 SGHTA and CDR2 FQGNSA come from the germline V gene. This CDR3 is built from 14 residues. In DNA form, the CDR3 reads TGTGCCAGCAGCTTGGCGACTGCGGGCTATGAGCAGTTCTTC. Its protein product is CASSLATAGYEQFF.

This clonotype has more than one count but fewer than ten. The rearrangement links TRBV7-9 to TRBJ1-1; D perhaps matches TRBD1 (5 bases). The CDR3 covers 17 residues. Deletions cut 5 bases from V and 1 base from J, with 20 bases between. Germline CDR1 and CDR2: SEHNR and FQNEAQ (reference sequence). CDR3 bases: TGTGCCAGCAGCCCCCCCCCGTCGGGACTCCCGAACACTGAAGCTTTCTTT. It codes for CASSPPPSGLPNTEAFF.

The rearrangement links TRBV5-4 to TRBJ2-2; D not resolved. This CDR3 is 15 amino acids long. The ends were cut back, 0 bases at V and 3 bases at J, with 9 bases in the middle. Germline CDR1 is SGHNT and CDR2 is YYREEE (reference sequence). In DNA, the CDR3 is TGTGCCAGCAGCTTGGCCAGCGAACACACCGGGGAGCTGTTTTTT. Its protein is CASSLASEHTGELFF.

This clonotype was counted at least ten times. The genes are TRBV6-1 and TRBJ2-7, with 10 bases that match TRBD1. Per germline, CDR1 MNHNS and CDR2 SASEGT. This CDR3 is built from 15 residues. With V trimmed by 5 bases and J by 7 bases, 11 bases remained unmatched. CDR3 DNA sequence: TGTGCCAGCAGTCGCGTAAGACAGGGGGCGGGGGAGCAGTACTTC. Translated: CASSRVRQGAGEQYF.

This clonotype was counted a few times. V is TRBV28 and J is TRBJ2-1; D unclear. The germline V gene encodes CDR1 MDHEN and CDR2 SYDVKM. This CDR3 is built from 15 residues. Trimming pared 3 bases from V and 0 bases from J, leaving 9 bases between. In nucleotides, the CDR3 is TGTGCCAGCAGTTTTGACCGTCGCTCCTACAATGAGCAGTTCTTC. It encodes CASSFDRRSYNEQFF.

The chain has TRBV20-1 and TRBJ1-6; 8 bases agree with TRBD1. The germline V gene encodes CDR1 DFQATT and CDR2 SNEGSKA (reference sequence). With 6 bases clipped from V and 2 bases from J, the junction kept 6 bases outside the gene matches. This CDR3 is 15 amino acids long. CDR3 amino acids: CSAPIQGAYNSPLHF. The CDR3, as DNA: TGCAGTGCCCCAATACAGGGGGCCTATAATTCACCCCTCCACTTT.

The chain couples TRBV28 to TRBJ1-2; D remains ambiguous. Germline CDR1 and CDR2: MDHEN and SYDVKM. The CDR3 has 16 residues. V gave up 3 bases and J gave up 0 bases, with 14 bases separating them. For the CDR3, the DNA is TGTGCCAGCAGTTTCTACTCCGAGACGGCTAACTATGGCTACACCTTC. Protein: CASSFYSETANYGYTF.

This clonotype was seen many times. The genes are TRBV6-6 and TRBJ2-7; TRBD2 is a possible D gene (5 bases). The CDR3 extends over 13 amino acids. Trimming removed 4 bases from V and 2 bases from J, with 9 bases in between. CDR1 and CDR2 from the germline V gene are MNHNY and SVGAGI (reference sequence). CDR3 DNA sequence: TGTGCCAGCAGTTCGGTGCGGGCCTACGAGCAGTACTTC. This translates into CASSSVRAYEQYF.

The gene calls are TRBV7-2 and TRBJ2-1; tentative D call: TRBD2 (5 bases). The CDR3 extends over 15 amino acids. Deletions cut 0 bases from V and 6 bases from J, with 12 bases between. Germline V gene lookup returns CDR1 SGHTA and CDR2 FQGNSA. CDR3 region: CASSLAGAPINEQFF. The CDR3 nucleotides read TGTGCCAGCAGCTTAGCGGGAGCACCCATCAATGAGCAGTTCTTC.

The rearrangement links TRBV7-9 to TRBJ2-7, with D hard to call. Trimming cost V 5 bases and J 4 bases, with 15 bases left between them. Germline lookup yields CDR1 SEHNR and CDR2 FQNEAQ (reference sequence). CDR3 length: 14 residues. The CDR3 DNA reads as TGTGCCAGCAGCCCGGACGGGTGGGGATACGAGCAGTACTTC. It yields the protein CASSPDGWGYEQYF.

This chain uses TRBV6-2 or TRBV6-3 with TRBJ2-1; the match to TRBD2 covers 8 bases. V gave up 6 bases and J gave up 9 bases; unmatched junction bases: 10. This CDR3 comprises 14 residues. Germline V gene data show CDR1 as MNHEY and CDR2 as SVGEGT. The CDR3 spells CASSLSGEGGEQFF. The DNA for the CDR3 is TGTGCCAGCAGCCTTAGCGGGGAGGGTGGTGAGCAGTTCTTC.

The chain links TRBV3-1 to TRBJ2-5; perhaps D is TRBD1 or TRBD2 (5 bases each). Germline loops: CDR1 LGHDT, CDR2 YNNKEL (reference sequence). CDR3 size: 15 residues. V was pared by 3 bases and J by 5 bases, with 16 bases between. The CDR3, as DNA: TGTGCCAGCAGCCAGGGGGTATCGGCCGGGGAGACCCAGTACTTC. Protein sequence: CASSQGVSAGETQYF.

This chain uses TRBV4-1 with TRBJ2-3, with D unresolved. Trimming took off 0 bases at V and 1 base at J, with 11 bases between the two ends. Per germline, CDR1 MGHRA and CDR2 YSYEKL. The length of the CDR3 is 16 residues. The chain's CDR3 is CASSQDLTLGTDTQYF. The CDR3 DNA sequence: TGCGCCAGCAGCCAAGATCTAACGCTAGGCACAGATACGCAGTATTTT.

Only a few counts were recorded for this clonotype. The chain employs TRBV5-1 and TRBJ2-5; 9 positions agree with TRBD1. V was pared by 4 bases and J by 5 bases, with 6 bases of the junction left unmatched. The CDR3 totals 14 residues. Germline values: CDR1 SGHRS, CDR2 YFSETQ. The CDR3 loop is CASSQQGALETQYF. The CDR3 DNA reads as TGCGCCAGCAGCCAACAGGGGGCGTTGGAGACCCAGTACTTC.

This chain joins TRBV5-1 and TRBJ2-3; a possible D gene is TRBD2 (7 bases). Germline CDR1 reads SGHRS; CDR2 reads YFSETQ. CDR3 size: 16 residues. The V and J ends lost 0 bases and 4 bases respectively, with 15 bases between them. CDR3 sequence reads: CASSLAGRGLADTQYF. The CDR3 DNA sequence: TGCGCCAGCAGCTTGGCAGGGCGGGGGCTGGCAGATACGCAGTATTTT.

This chain connects TRBV5-6 to TRBJ2-3, with D perhaps TRBD2 (5 bases). Germline lookup yields CDR1 SGHDT and CDR2 YYEEEE. V gave up 4 bases and J gave up 4 bases, with 13 bases separating them. The CDR3 loop spans 14 amino acids. The CDR3, as DNA: TGTGCCAGCAGCCCCGGGGTCCTCTCAGATACGCAGTATTTT. It encodes CASSPGVLSDTQYF.

This chain links TRBV30 with TRBJ2-2; D call uncertain. The CDR3 sequence is 12 residues long. V was clipped by 2 bases and J by 5 bases, with 6 bases between them. The V gene's germline CDR1 is GTSNPN and CDR2 SVGIG (reference sequence). The CDR3 region is CAWSLGTGELFF. For the CDR3, the DNA is TGTGCCTGGAGTCTAGGGACCGGGGAGCTGTTTTTT.

This sequence joins TRBV7-9 and TRBJ2-1; D possibly matches TRBD1 or TRBD2 (5 bases each). V lost 4 bases, J lost 8 bases, and 18 bases lay in between. CDR3 length equals 15 residues. Per the germline V gene, CDR1 is SEHNR and CDR2 is FQNEAQ (reference sequence). The CDR3 nucleotides read TGTGCCAGCAGCTCACCGGGGCCTTCTTGGGATGAGCAGTTCTTC. Protein product: CASSSPGPSWDEQFF.

In this sample, this clonotype turned up a few times. The rearrangement links TRBV27 to TRBJ1-2; the D gene is possibly TRBD1 (6 bases). This CDR3 is built from 13 residues. V dropped 4 bases and J dropped 3 bases, with 9 bases sitting between them. The germline V gene has CDR1 MNHEY and CDR2 SMNVEV (reference sequence). CDR3: CASSYRAHYGYTF. As DNA, the CDR3 is TGTGCCAGCAGTTACAGGGCCCACTATGGCTACACCTTC.

This clonotype occurred a few times. The chain combines TRBV12-3 or TRBV12-4 with TRBJ2-4; perhaps TRBD2 as D (5 bases). The CDR3 loop spans 15 amino acids. Trimming stripped 3 bases from V and 3 bases from J, with 12 bases between. CDR3 bases: TGTGCCAGCAGTTTGGCCCTAGCCGACAAAAACATTCAGTACTTC. It codes for CASSLALADKNIQYF.